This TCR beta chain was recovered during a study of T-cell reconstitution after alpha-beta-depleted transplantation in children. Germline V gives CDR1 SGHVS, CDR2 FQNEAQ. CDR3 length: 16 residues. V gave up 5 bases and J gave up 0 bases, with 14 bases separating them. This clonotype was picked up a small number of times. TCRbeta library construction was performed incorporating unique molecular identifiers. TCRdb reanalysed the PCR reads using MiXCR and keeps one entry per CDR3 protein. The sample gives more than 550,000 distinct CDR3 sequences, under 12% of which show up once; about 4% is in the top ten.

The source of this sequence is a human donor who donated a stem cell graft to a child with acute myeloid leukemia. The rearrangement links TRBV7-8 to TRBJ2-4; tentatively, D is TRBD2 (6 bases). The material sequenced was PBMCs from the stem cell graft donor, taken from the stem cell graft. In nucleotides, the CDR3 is TGTGCCAGCAGCGCCAAGGGACTGCCAGCCAAAAACATTCAGTACTTC. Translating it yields CASSAKGLPAKNIQYF.